The 18 T cell receptor beta chains presented below share a single source sample, sequenced in a study of cytomegalovirus exposure and HLA in healthy donors. In the PCR, 60 Vbeta and 13 Jbeta primers were used. Repertoires were generated with immunoSEQ multiplex PCR, while TCRdb's copy carries only in-frame clones and drops some. The data hold under 200,000 clones, with about 70% observed a single time. The sequenced material came from PBMCs. These TCRs come from a woman in her twenties or thirties in good health and CMV-seronegative.

The table lists this clone with a few counts. The chain is built from TRBV5-6 and TRBJ2-7; D perhaps matches TRBD2 (6 bases). V gave up 5 bases and J gave up 2 bases, with 17 bases separating them. The CDR3 runs to 15 residues. Germline CDR1 reads SGHDT; CDR2 reads YYEEEE. CDR3 loop: CASRLGGGQTYEQYF. The CDR3 nucleotides are TGTGCCAGCAGGCTGGGTGGAGGGCAAACCTACGAGCAGTACTTC.

The chain combines TRBV7-9 with TRBJ1-2, with D possibly being TRBD1 (5 bases). CDR1 and CDR2 from the germline V gene are SEHNR and FQNEAQ (reference sequence). Trimming took off 2 bases at V and 2 bases at J, with 18 bases between the two ends. This CDR3 region has 17 residues. CDR3 sequence: CASSLRSSGAANYGYTF. The CDR3 nucleotides read TGTGCCAGCAGCTTAAGGTCCAGTGGGGCGGCAAACTATGGCTACACCTTC.

The J gene is TRBJ2-2, the V gene TRBV9; 8 bases are shared with TRBD2. With 0 bases clipped from V and 6 bases from J, the junction kept 10 bases outside the gene matches. This CDR3 comprises 17 residues. The germline gives CDR1 SGDLS, CDR2 YYNGEE. The CDR3 here is CASSVGSSGAGSGELFF. The CDR3 bases are TGTGCCAGCAGCGTAGGTAGTAGCGGGGCGGGATCCGGGGAGCTGTTTTTT.

This clone was picked up one time. The chain uses TRBV5-1 and TRBJ1-1; D remains ambiguous. This CDR3 is 13 amino acids long. With 0 bases removed from V and 8 bases from J, the gap between germline ends came to 11 bases. Germline V gives CDR1 SGHRS, CDR2 YFSETQ. CDR3 DNA sequence: TGCGCCAGCAGCTTGGAGATGGGCGTGGAAGCTTTCTTT. Protein: CASSLEMGVEAFF.

The gene calls are TRBV11-2 and TRBJ2-1, with 8 positions matching TRBD2. The J segment lost 7 bases and the V segment lost 1 base, leaving 9 bases of the junction unmatched. The CDR3 extends over 16 amino acids. CDR1 and CDR2 (germline): SGHAT, FQNNGV. CDR3 loop: CASSLVVGGGPNEQFF. CDR3 bases: TGTGCCAGCAGCTTAGTCGTGGGCGGGGGGCCGAATGAGCAGTTCTTC.

This clone was found a few times. The chain recombines TRBV9 with TRBJ2-2; D ambiguous. Trimming pared 0 bases from V and 3 bases from J, leaving 12 bases between. Germline assignment: CDR1 SGDLS and CDR2 YYNGEE. The length of the CDR3 is 16 residues. The CDR3 bases are TGTGCCAGCAGCGTAGGAACGGGTTGGTACACCGGGGAGCTGTTTTTT. It yields the protein CASSVGTGWYTGELFF.

The J gene is TRBJ2-7, the V gene TRBV7-2, with D maybe TRBD1 (5 bases). Germline CDR1 SGHTA, CDR2 FQGNSA. The CDR3 length is 13 residues. Trimming removed 5 bases from V and 3 bases from J, with 11 bases in between. This chain's CDR3 is CASSPGRGYEQYF. CDR3 DNA: TGTGCCAGCAGCCCAGGGCGTGGCTACGAGCAGTACTTC.

The sample holds one count of this clone. This sequence joins TRBV21-1 and TRBJ1-1; no check of the table's D call, TRBD1, against the DNA was made. TRBV21-1 is an annotated pseudogene. This CDR3 is 18 amino acids long. CDR3 in amino acids: CASSKVGENRGHYTEAFF. Here the CDR3 DNA reads TGTGCCAGCAGCAAAGTGGGGGAGAACAGGGGGCACTACACTGAAGCTTTCTTT.

The chain combines TRBV7-9 with TRBJ2-6, with a weak D call TRBD2 (5 bases). V was cut by 4 bases and J by 6 bases, with 13 bases left in between. CDR1 is SEHNR, CDR2 FQNEAQ, per germline (reference sequence). The CDR3 covers 15 residues. The CDR3 nucleotides are TGTGCCAGCAGCTGGGGAGTTTCATCGGCCAACGTCCTGACTTTC. The encoded protein is CASSWGVSSANVLTF.

The J gene is TRBJ2-1, the V gene TRBV5-1; 10 nucleotides align to TRBD2. V lost 2 bases, J lost 10 bases, and 6 bases stayed unmatched. This CDR3 has 14 residues. Germline assignment: CDR1 SGHRS and CDR2 YFSETQ. The CDR3 DNA reads TGCGCCAGCAGCTTCCAGCGGGAGGGAGGCGAGCAGTTCTTC. As protein: CASSFQREGGEQFF. The full variable domain, in which reference TRBV5-1 and TRBJ2-1 provide the parts outside the CDR3, is KAGVTQTPRYLIKTRGQQVTLSCSPISGHRSVSWYQQTPGQGLQFLFEYFSETQRNKGNFPGRFSGRQFSNSRSEMNVSTLELGDSALYLCASSFQREGGEQFFGPGTRLTVL.

The CDR3 coding sequence is TGCGCCAGCAGCCAATCTGGGACACTGCCCTACAATGAGCAGTTCTTC. Translating it yields CASSQSGTLPYNEQFF. The chain carries TRBV4-1 and TRBJ2-1; tentative D call: TRBD1 (6 bases). Germline CDR1 reads MGHRA; CDR2 reads YSYEKL. CDR3 length: 16 amino acids. V dropped 2 bases and J dropped 2 bases, with 13 bases sitting between them.

In its sample, this clone was seen once. The rearrangement uses TRBV28 and TRBJ1-3; a possible D gene is TRBD1 (6 bases). Germline V CDR1 and CDR2: MDHEN, SYDVKM. This CDR3 is 13 amino acids long. Trimming pared 10 bases from V and 0 bases from J, leaving 10 bases between. This CDR3 reads CAIRGGSGNTIYF. DNA of the CDR3: TGTGCCATTAGAGGGGGCTCTGGAAACACCATATATTTT. The complete variable domain, with remaining parts taken from reference TRBV28 and TRBJ1-3, reads DVKVTQSSRYLVKRTGEKVFLECVQDMDHENMFWYRQDPGLGLRLIYFSYDVKMKEKGDIPEGYSVSREKKERFSLILESASTNQTSMYLCAIRGGSGNTIYFGEGSWLTVV.

This clone has more than one count but fewer than ten. V usage is TRBV6-6 and J usage is TRBJ2-5, with TRBD2 matching over 11 bases. The germline V gene has CDR1 MNHNY and CDR2 SVGAGI (reference sequence). The junction had 5 bases not matched to a gene; V was cut back by 0 bases and J by 5 bases. This CDR3 contains 16 residues. The CDR3 region has the DNA TGTGCCAGCAGTTACTCGGAGCTAGCGGGGGGTGAGACCCAGTACTTC. Amino acids: CASSYSELAGGETQYF.

The chain has TRBV19 and TRBJ2-7; D remains unclear. CDR3 length: 13 amino acids. Germline lookup yields CDR1 LNHDA and CDR2 SQIVND (reference sequence). Between the trimmed V and J ends, which lost 1 base and 2 bases, there was a span of 6 bases. CDR3 sequence reads: CASSIAPTYEQYF. As DNA, the CDR3 is TGTGCCAGTAGTATAGCGCCTACCTACGAGCAGTACTTC.

The chain carries TRBV4-3 and TRBJ2-1; TRBD2 matches at 9 bases. This CDR3 contains 16 residues. Germline-derived CDR1 and CDR2 are LGHNA and YSLEER. Trimming took 0 bases from V and 9 from J; bases not matched to a gene: 9. The CDR3: CASSQDGASGNTEQFF. CDR3 DNA: TGCGCCAGCAGCCAAGATGGGGCTAGCGGGAACACTGAGCAGTTCTTC.

The V gene is TRBV6-6, the J gene TRBJ2-5; the match to TRBD2 covers 12 bases. The trim removed 7 bases at V and 7 bases at J, leaving 13 bases unmatched. The CDR3 is 16 amino acids. Germline V gives CDR1 MNHNY, CDR2 SVGAGI (reference sequence). DNA for the CDR3: TGTGCCAGCACCCCCCCGGGACTAGCGGGTGTAGGGACCCAGTACTTC. Translated, it gives CASTPPGLAGVGTQYF.

The gene calls are TRBV7-6 and TRBJ2-7; possible D gene TRBD1, 5 bases. Germline V CDR1 and CDR2: SGHVS, FNYEAQ. V was pared by 1 base and J by 3 bases, with 13 bases between. CDR3 size: 15 residues. CDR3 sequence (DNA): TGTGCCAGCAGCTTAGGGCAGGGTAGGGACTACGAGCAGTACTTC. Residues: CASSLGQGRDYEQYF.

This chain links TRBV14 with TRBJ2-5, with 10 bases that match TRBD2. V trimming: 1 base; J trimming: 1 base; junction bases outside the gene matches: 12. CDR1 SGHDN and CDR2 FVKESK come from the germline V gene. The CDR3 is made up of 19 amino acids. The CDR3 here is CASSQGGWLAGDSQETQYF. DNA of the CDR3: TGTGCCAGCAGCCAAGGCGGCTGGCTAGCGGGAGACAGCCAAGAGACCCAGTACTTC.